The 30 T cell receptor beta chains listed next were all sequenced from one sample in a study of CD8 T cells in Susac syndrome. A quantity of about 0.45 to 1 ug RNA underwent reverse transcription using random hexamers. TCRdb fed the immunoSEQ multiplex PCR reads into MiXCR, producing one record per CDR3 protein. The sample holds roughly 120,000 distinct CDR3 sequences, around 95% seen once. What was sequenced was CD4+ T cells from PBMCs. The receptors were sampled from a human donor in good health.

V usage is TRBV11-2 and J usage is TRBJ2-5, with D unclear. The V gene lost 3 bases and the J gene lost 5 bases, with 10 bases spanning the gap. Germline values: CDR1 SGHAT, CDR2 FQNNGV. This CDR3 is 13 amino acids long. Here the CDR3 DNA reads TGTGCCAGCAGCTTCGGTTTTGGGGAGACCCAGTACTTC. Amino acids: CASSFGFGETQYF.

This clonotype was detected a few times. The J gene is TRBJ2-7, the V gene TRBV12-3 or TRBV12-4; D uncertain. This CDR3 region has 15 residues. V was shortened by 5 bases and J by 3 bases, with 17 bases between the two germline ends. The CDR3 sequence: CASSNRARADYEQYF. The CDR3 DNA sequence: TGTGCCAGCAGTAACCGGGCCCGGGCAGACTACGAGCAGTACTTC.

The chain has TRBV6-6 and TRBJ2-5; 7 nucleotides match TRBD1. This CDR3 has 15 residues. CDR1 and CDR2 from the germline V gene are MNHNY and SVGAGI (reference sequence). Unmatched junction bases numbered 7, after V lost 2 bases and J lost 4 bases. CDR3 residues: CASSYVGTAGETQYF. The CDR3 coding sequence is TGTGCCAGCAGTTACGTCGGGACAGCCGGAGAGACCCAGTACTTC.

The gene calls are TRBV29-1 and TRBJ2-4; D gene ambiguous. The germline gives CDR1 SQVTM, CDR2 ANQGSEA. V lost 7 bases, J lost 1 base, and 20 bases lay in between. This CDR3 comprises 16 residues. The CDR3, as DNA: TGCAGCGGAAGTCCGGACGGATTCGGGGCCAAAAACATTCAGTACTTC. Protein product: CSGSPDGFGAKNIQYF.

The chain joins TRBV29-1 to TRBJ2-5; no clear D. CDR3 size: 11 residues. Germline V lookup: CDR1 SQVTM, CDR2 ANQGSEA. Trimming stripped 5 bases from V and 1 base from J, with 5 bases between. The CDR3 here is CSVQTQETQYF. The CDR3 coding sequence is TGCAGCGTTCAGACCCAAGAGACCCAGTACTTC.

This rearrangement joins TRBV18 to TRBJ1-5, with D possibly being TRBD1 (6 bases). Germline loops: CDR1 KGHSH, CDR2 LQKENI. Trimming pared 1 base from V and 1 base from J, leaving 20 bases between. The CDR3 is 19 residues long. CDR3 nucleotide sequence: TGTGCCAGCTCACCACGACGTCAGGGGTCTATTGGCAGCAATCAGCCCCAGCATTTT. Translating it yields CASSPRRQGSIGSNQPQHF. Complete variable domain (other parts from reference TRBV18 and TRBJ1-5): NAGVMQNPRHLVRRRGQEARLRCSPMKGHSHVYWYRQLPEEGLKFMVYLQKENIIDESGMPKERFSAEFPKEGPSILRIQQVVRGDSAAYFCASSPRRQGSIGSNQPQHFGDGTRLSIL.

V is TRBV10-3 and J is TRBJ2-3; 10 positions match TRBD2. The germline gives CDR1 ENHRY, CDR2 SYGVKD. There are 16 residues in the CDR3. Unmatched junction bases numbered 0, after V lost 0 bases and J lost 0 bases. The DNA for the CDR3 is TGTGCCATCAGTGAGTCGACTAGCGGGAGCACAGATACGCAGTATTTT. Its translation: CAISESTSGSTDTQYF.

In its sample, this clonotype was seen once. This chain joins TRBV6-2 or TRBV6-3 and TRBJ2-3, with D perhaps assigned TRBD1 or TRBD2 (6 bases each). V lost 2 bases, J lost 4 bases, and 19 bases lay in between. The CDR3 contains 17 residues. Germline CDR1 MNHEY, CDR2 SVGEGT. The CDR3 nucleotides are TGTGCCAGCAGTTACGGGGTCCTGGGGGGCTATGCAGATACGCAGTATTTT. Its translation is CASSYGVLGGYADTQYF.

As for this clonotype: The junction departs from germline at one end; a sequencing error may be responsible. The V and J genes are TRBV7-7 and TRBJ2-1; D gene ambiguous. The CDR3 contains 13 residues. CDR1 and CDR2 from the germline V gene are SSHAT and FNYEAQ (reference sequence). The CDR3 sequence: CASSWALDNEQFF. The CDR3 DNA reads TGTGCTAGCAGCTGGGCGCTTGACAATGAGCAGTTCTTC.

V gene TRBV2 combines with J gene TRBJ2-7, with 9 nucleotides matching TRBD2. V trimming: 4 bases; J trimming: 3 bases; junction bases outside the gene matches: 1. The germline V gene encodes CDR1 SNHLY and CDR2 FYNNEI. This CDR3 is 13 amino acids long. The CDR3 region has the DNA TGTGCCAGCAGTGGAGCGGGAGGCTACGAGCAGTACTTC. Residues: CASSGAGGYEQYF. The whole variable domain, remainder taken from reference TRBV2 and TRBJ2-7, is EPEVTQTPSHQVTQMGQEVILRCVPISNHLYFYWYRQILGQKVEFLVSFYNNEISEKSEIFDDQFSVERPDGSNFTLKIRSTKLEDSAMYFCASSGAGGYEQYFGPGTRLTVT.

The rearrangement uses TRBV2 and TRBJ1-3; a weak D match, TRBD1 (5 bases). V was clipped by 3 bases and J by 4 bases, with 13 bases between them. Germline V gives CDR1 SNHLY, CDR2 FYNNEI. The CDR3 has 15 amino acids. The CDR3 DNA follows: TGTGCCAGCAGTGAGGGACCCCAAGCGGGAAACACCATATATTTT. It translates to CASSEGPQAGNTIYF.

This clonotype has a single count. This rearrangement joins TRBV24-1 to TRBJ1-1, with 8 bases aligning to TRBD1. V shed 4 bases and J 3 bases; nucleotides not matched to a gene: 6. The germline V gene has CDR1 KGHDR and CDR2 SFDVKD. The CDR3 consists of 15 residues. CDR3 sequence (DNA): TGTGCCACCAGTGACCCCGGACAGGGTTACACTGAAGCTTTCTTT. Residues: CATSDPGQGYTEAFF.

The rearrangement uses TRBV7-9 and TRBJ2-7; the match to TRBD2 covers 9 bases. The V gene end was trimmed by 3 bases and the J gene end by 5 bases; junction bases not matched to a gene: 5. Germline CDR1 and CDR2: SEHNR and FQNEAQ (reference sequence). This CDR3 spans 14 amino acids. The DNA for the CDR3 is TGTGCCAGCAGCTTTGGTAGCGGGAGCGACGAGCAGTACTTC. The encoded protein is CASSFGSGSDEQYF.

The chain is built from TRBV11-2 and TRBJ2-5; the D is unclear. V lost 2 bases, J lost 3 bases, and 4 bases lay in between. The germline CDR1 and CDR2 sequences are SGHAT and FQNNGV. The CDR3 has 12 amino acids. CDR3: CASSLNEETQYF. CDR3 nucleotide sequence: TGTGCCAGCAGCTTAAATGAAGAGACCCAGTACTTC.

This CDR3 reads CASSLGTSRVYEQYF. The CDR3 bases are TGTGCCAGCAGCTTAGGTACTAGCAGGGTCTACGAGCAGTACTTC. The chain couples TRBV7-8 to TRBJ2-7; tentative D call: TRBD2 (6 bases). CDR3 length equals 15 residues. Germline CDR1 and CDR2: SGHVS and FQNEAQ. Trimming took off 1 base at V and 3 bases at J, with 13 bases between the two ends.

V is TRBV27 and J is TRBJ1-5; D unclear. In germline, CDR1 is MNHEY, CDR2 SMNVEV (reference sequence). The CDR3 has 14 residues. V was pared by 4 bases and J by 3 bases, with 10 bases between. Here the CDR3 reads CASSSAYPNQPQHF. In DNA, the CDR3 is TGTGCCAGCAGTTCGGCCTACCCCAATCAGCCCCAGCATTTT.

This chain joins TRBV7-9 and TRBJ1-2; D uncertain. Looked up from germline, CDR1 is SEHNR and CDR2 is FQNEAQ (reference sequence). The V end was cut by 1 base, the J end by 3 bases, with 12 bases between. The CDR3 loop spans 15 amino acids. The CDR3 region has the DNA TGTGCCAGCAGCTTAGTGTCCGGTCAAGACTATGGCTACACCTTC. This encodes CASSLVSGQDYGYTF.

CDR3 residues: CASGPSQETQYF. The CDR3 DNA is TGTGCCAGCGGCCCCAGCCAAGAGACCCAGTACTTC. The V call is TRBV27, the J call TRBJ2-5, with D unclear. V lost 8 bases and J 1 base, leaving 8 bases between the germline ends. This CDR3 is 12 amino acids long. The germline V gene encodes CDR1 MNHEY and CDR2 SMNVEV (reference sequence).

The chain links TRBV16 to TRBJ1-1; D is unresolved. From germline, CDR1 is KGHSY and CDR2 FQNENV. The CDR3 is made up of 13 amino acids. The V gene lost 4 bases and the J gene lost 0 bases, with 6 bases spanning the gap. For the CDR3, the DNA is TGTGCCAGCAGCCGCTCAGTGAACACTGAAGCTTTCTTT. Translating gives CASSRSVNTEAFF. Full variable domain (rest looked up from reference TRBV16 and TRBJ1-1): GEEVAQTPKHLVRGEGQKAKLYCAPIKGHSYVFWYQQVLKNEFKFLISFQNENVFDETGMPKERFSAKCLPNSPCSLEIQATKLEDSAVYFCASSRSVNTEAFFGQGTRLTVV.

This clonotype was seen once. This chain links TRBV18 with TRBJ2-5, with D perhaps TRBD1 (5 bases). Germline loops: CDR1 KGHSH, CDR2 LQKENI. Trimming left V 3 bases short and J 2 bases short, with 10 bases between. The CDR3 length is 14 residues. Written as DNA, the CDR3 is TGTGCCAGCTCACCCCGACAGCTACAAGAGACCCAGTACTTC. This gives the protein CASSPRQLQETQYF.

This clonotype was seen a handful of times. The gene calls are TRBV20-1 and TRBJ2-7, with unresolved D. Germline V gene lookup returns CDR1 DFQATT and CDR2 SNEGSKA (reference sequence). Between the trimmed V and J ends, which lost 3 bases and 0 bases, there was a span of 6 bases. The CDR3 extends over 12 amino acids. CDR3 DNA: TGCAGTGCTAGCCCCAGCTCCTACGAGCAGTACTTC. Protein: CSASPSSYEQYF.

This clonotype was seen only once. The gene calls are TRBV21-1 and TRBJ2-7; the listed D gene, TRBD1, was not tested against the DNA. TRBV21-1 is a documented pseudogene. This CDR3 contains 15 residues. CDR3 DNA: TGTGCCAGCAGCAAAGCGCGGGGGGGTTCCTACGAGCAGTACTTC. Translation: CASSKARGGSYEQYF.

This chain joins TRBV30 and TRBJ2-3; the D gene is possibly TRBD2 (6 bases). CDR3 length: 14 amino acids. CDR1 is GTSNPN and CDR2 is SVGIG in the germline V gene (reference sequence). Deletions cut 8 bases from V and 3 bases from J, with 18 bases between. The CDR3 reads CASSTSAVTDTQYF. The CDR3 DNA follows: TGTGCCAGTTCGACTAGTGCCGTTACAGATACGCAGTATTTT. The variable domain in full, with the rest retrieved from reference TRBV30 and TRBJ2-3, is SQTIHQWPATLVQPVGSPLSLECTVEGTSNPNLYWYRQAAGRGLQLLFYSVGIGQISSEVPQNLSASRPQDRQFILSSKKLLLSDSGFYLCASSTSAVTDTQYFGPGTRLTVL.

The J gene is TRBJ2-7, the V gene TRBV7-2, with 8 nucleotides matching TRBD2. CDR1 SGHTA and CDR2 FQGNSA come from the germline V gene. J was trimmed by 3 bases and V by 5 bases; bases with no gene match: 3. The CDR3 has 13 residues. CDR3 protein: CASSPTSGYEQYF. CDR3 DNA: TGTGCCAGCAGCCCTACTAGCGGCTACGAGCAGTACTTC.

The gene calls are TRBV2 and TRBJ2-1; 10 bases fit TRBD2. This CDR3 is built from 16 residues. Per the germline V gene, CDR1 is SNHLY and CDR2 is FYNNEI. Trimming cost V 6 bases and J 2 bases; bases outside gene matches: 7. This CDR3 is CASSLLAGSTYNEQFF. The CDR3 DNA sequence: TGTGCCAGCAGCCTACTAGCGGGATCTACCTACAATGAGCAGTTCTTC.

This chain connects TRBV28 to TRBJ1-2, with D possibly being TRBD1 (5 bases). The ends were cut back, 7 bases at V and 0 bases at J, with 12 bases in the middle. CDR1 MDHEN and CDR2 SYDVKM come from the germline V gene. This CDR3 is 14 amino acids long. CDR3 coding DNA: TGTGCCAGCAATCAGGGTGGATCTAACTATGGCTACACCTTC. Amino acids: CASNQGGSNYGYTF.

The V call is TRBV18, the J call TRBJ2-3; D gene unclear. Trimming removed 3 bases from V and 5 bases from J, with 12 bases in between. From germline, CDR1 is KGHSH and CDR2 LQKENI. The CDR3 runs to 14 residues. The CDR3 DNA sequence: TGTGCCAGCTCACCTCGTTCGACGGAAGATACGCAGTATTTT. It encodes CASSPRSTEDTQYF.

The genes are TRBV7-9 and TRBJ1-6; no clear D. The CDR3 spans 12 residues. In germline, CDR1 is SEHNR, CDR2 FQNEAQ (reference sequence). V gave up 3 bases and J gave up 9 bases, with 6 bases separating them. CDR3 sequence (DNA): TGTGCCAGCAGCTTCGATTCTTCACCCCTCCACTTT. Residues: CASSFDSSPLHF.

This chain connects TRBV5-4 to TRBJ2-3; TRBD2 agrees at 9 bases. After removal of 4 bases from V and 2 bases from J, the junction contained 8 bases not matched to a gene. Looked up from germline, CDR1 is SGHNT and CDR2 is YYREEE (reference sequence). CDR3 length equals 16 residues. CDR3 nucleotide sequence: TGTGCCAGCAGCGCCAGTCTAGCGGGGATCACAGATACGCAGTATTTT. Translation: CASSASLAGITDTQYF.

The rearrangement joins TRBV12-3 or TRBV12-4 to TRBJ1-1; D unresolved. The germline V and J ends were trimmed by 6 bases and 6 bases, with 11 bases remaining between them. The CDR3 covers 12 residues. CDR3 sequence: CASSRLGAEAFF. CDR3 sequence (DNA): TGTGCCAGCAGCCGTTTAGGAGCTGAAGCTTTCTTT.